One sample yielded the 5 T cell receptor beta chains listed below, sequenced in a study of blood T cell repertoires in COVID-19. TCRdb's copy holds only in-frame clones and misses some; the assay was immunoSEQ multiplex PCR. Of 70,000 or so clones in the sample, about nine tenths are singletons; the top ten hold 29%. The sample taken for sequencing was peripheral blood. The receptors here all came from a woman aged 80 or older with active or convalescent COVID-19.

The CDR3 loop reads CASSGSGDRGSYNSPLHF. The CDR3 DNA is TGTGCCAGCAGCGGGAGCGGGGACCGAGGGTCCTATAATTCACCCCTCCACTTT. The V and J genes are TRBV25-1 and TRBJ1-6; D may be TRBD1 (5 bases). The CDR3 contains 18 residues. Deletions cut 6 bases from V and 1 base from J, with 19 bases between. Looked up from germline, CDR1 is MGHDK and CDR2 is SYGVNS.

The rearrangement uses TRBV3-1 (or the pseudogene TRBV3-2) and TRBJ2-5; D is unclear. Germline V CDR1 and CDR2: LGHDT, YNNKEL (reference sequence). The CDR3 totals 14 residues. Trimming took off 9 bases at V and 5 bases at J, with 19 bases between the two ends. CDR3 nucleotide sequence: TGTGCCAGTTCCCATGGGCGTTACTCGGAGACCCAGTACTTC. Its translation is CASSHGRYSETQYF.

This chain links TRBV19 with TRBJ1-5; no clear D. The V gene's germline CDR1 is LNHDA and CDR2 SQIVND (reference sequence). The CDR3 loop spans 14 amino acids. Trimming stripped 2 bases from V and 4 bases from J, with 9 bases between. The CDR3 DNA follows: TGTGCCAGTAGTATAATATGGGAGAATCAGCCCCAGCATTTT. Translating gives CASSIIWENQPQHF.

V gene TRBV12-5 combines with J gene TRBJ1-6, with TRBD1 identical over 10 bases. The ends lost 3 bases at V and 7 bases at J; junction bases unmatched: 6. This CDR3 is built from 16 residues. Per the germline V gene, CDR1 is LGHNT and CDR2 is FRNRAP. The CDR3 region is CASGFDDRGLNSPLHF. The CDR3 region has the DNA TGTGCTAGTGGTTTCGATGACAGGGGGCTGAATTCACCCCTCCACTTT.

V usage is TRBV19 and J usage is TRBJ1-1; no clear D gene. There are 14 residues in the CDR3. CDR1 is LNHDA, CDR2 SQIVND, per germline (reference sequence). With 3 bases removed from V and 4 bases from J, the gap between germline ends came to 12 bases. The CDR3 DNA follows: TGTGCCAGTAGTATCCTCGGAGGGAGCACTGAAGCTTTCTTT. This translates into CASSILGGSTEAFF.